What follows are 22 T cell receptor beta chains derived from one specimen sequenced in a study of CD8+ T cells in alopecia areata. RNA was extracted and reverse transcribed into cDNA as the sequencing template. The method was immunoSEQ multiplex PCR; TCRdb's version includes in-frame clones alone and lacks a portion of them. The sample lists 80,000 to 100,000 clones; 35% to 45% were seen once. Input material: CD4+ T cells sorted from blood. The origin of the receptors is a human donor with alopecia areata.

This clone has more than one count but fewer than ten. The chain carries TRBV28 and TRBJ1-4; D is uncertain. CDR1 and CDR2 from the germline V gene are MDHEN and SYDVKM. This CDR3 has 15 residues. V lost 5 bases to trimming and J lost 5 bases, with 15 bases between them. CDR3: CASSRLGLDNEKLFF. CDR3 nucleotides: TGTGCCAGCAGTCGGTTAGGGTTAGACAATGAAAAACTGTTTTTT.

CDR3 loop: CASSRRTDTGELFF. DNA of the CDR3: TGTGCCAGCAGCAGAAGGACAGACACCGGGGAGCTGTTTTTT. This chain joins TRBV7-2 and TRBJ2-2, with D possibly TRBD1 on 6 matching bases. Trimming shortened V by 5 bases and J by 3 bases, and 10 bases separated the two germline ends. Germline-derived CDR1 and CDR2 are SGHTA and FQGNSA. This CDR3 region has 14 residues. Full variable domain (rest looked up from reference TRBV7-2 and TRBJ2-2): GAGVSQSPSNKVTEKGKDVELRCDPISGHTALYWYRQSLGQGLEFLIYFQGNSAPDKSGLPSDRFSAERTGGSVSTLTIQRTQQEDSAVYLCASSRRTDTGELFFGEGSRLTVL.

This clone was counted only a few times. CDR3 loop: CASRPALGGGDTGELFF. CDR3 coding DNA: TGCGCCAGCAGACCTGCCCTCGGCGGGGGTGACACCGGGGAGCTGTTTTTT. V and J are TRBV4-1 and TRBJ2-2; the match to TRBD2 covers 7 bases. Germline values: CDR1 MGHRA, CDR2 YSYEKL. CDR3 size: 17 residues. The V segment lost 6 bases and the J segment 3 bases; nucleotides outside the gene matches: 13.

This clone was found a few times. The J gene is TRBJ2-7, the V gene TRBV11-1, with D perhaps matching TRBD2 (6 bases). Between the trimmed V and J ends, which lost 10 bases and 5 bases, there was a span of 18 bases. The CDR3 runs 13 residues. Germline CDR1 is SGHAT and CDR2 is FQDESV (reference sequence). The CDR3 loop is CATGGGWSNEQYF. CDR3 nucleotides: TGTGCCACCGGAGGAGGGTGGAGCAACGAGCAGTACTTC. Looking up the rest from reference TRBV11-1 and TRBJ2-7 gives the full variable domain: EAEVAQSPRYKITEKSQAVAFWCDPISGHATLYWYRQILGQGPELLVQFQDESVVDDSQLPKDRFSAERLKGVDSTLKIQPAELGDSAMYLCATGGGWSNEQYFGPGTRLTVT.

The V call is TRBV11-2, the J call TRBJ2-2, with a weak D call TRBD2 (6 bases). The CDR3 length is 18 residues. The germline V gene encodes CDR1 SGHAT and CDR2 FQNNGV. The V gene lost 3 bases and the J gene lost 2 bases, with 19 bases spanning the gap. CDR3 DNA: TGTGCCAGCAGCTTCTCTCTGGTAGGACTACAAAACACCGGGGAGCTGTTTTTT. It specifies CASSFSLVGLQNTGELFF.

The chain links TRBV25-1 to TRBJ2-7; D is possibly TRBD1 (6 bases). CDR1 and CDR2 from the germline V gene are MGHDK and SYGVNS. The V end was cut by 6 bases, the J end by 4 bases, with 16 bases between. The CDR3 loop spans 14 amino acids. The DNA of the CDR3 is TGTGCCAGCAGCCCGGACAGAGGAGCTTACGAGCAGTACTTC. This codes for CASSPDRGAYEQYF.

The V gene is TRBV19, the J gene TRBJ1-2, with unresolved D. Germline CDR1 reads LNHDA; CDR2 reads SQIVND (reference sequence). The CDR3 length is 16 residues. The V gene lost 6 bases and the J gene lost 4 bases, with 21 bases spanning the gap. CDR3 residues: CASRREAATTGYGYTF. The DNA for the CDR3 is TGTGCCAGTAGGAGGGAGGCGGCTACAACGGGCTATGGCTACACCTTC.

The rearrangement joins TRBV29-1 to TRBJ1-1, with D unclear. The germline CDR1 and CDR2 sequences are SQVTM and ANQGSEA. This CDR3 spans 15 amino acids. Trimming removed 5 bases from V and 0 bases from J, with 16 bases in between. The DNA for the CDR3 is TGCAGCGTTCTCTCGGGTACGCACATGAACACTGAAGCTTTCTTT. It specifies CSVLSGTHMNTEAFF.

Comments on this clone: Distinct nucleotide sequences in the sample also encode this CDR3. J is TRBJ2-5 and V is TRBV5-1, with D unresolved. Germline CDR1 SGHRS, CDR2 YFSETQ. The CDR3 runs to 14 residues. The V end was cut by 0 bases, the J end by 3 bases, with 9 bases between. The chain's CDR3 is CASSLVLGEETQYF. CDR3 coding DNA: TGCGCCAGCAGCTTGGTTTTAGGTGAAGAGACCCAGTACTTC.

This rearrangement joins TRBV28 to TRBJ2-7; D remains unclear. V shed 6 bases and J shed 5 bases, with 11 bases lying between them. This CDR3 region has 12 residues. Looked up from germline, CDR1 is MDHEN and CDR2 is SYDVKM. As DNA, the CDR3 is TGTGCCAGCAGCTCCCGCGGTCACGAGCAGTACTTC. This sequence encodes CASSSRGHEQYF. Drawing the rest from reference TRBV28 and TRBJ2-7, the complete variable domain is DVKVTQSSRYLVKRTGEKVFLECVQDMDHENMFWYRQDPGLGLRLIYFSYDVKMKEKGDIPEGYSVSREKKERFSLILESASTNQTSMYLCASSSRGHEQYFGPGTRLTVT.

The V and J genes are TRBV18 and TRBJ1-1, with a possible D match to TRBD1 (5 bases). This CDR3 is 15 amino acids long. V lost 0 bases, J lost 5 bases, and 13 bases lay in between. Germline V lookup: CDR1 KGHSH, CDR2 LQKENI. CDR3 nucleotides: TGTGCCAGCTCACCACCGGGCAGGGCTAGAACTGAAGCTTTCTTT. It encodes CASSPPGRARTEAFF.

The table lists this clone with a few counts. This chain uses TRBV5-4 with TRBJ2-7; D uncertain. V gave up 0 bases and J gave up 4 bases, with 5 bases separating them. CDR1 SGHNT and CDR2 YYREEE come from the germline V gene (reference sequence). The CDR3 contains 12 residues. The CDR3 sequence: CASSLGVYEQYF. The CDR3 region has the DNA TGTGCCAGCAGCTTGGGTGTGTACGAGCAGTACTTC.

This sequence joins TRBV27 and TRBJ2-5; TRBD2 might be the D (5 bases). V was cut by 8 bases and J by 6 bases, with 22 bases left in between. The CDR3 extends over 15 amino acids. The germline V gene has CDR1 MNHEY and CDR2 SMNVEV (reference sequence). CDR3 amino acids: CASSGGSFSAKTQYF. CDR3 coding DNA: TGTGCCAGCTCCGGAGGCTCCTTTTCCGCGAAGACCCAGTACTTC.

The V call is TRBV30, the J call TRBJ2-7; D assignment may be TRBD1 or TRBD2 (5 bases each). Germline V gives CDR1 GTSNPN, CDR2 SVGIG (reference sequence). The CDR3 is 15 residues long. The ends were cut back, 0 bases at V and 2 bases at J, with 14 bases in the middle. CDR3 loop: CAWSVRDLATYEQYF. CDR3 DNA sequence: TGTGCCTGGAGTGTCCGGGACCTTGCGACCTACGAGCAGTACTTC. The full variable domain, completed using reference TRBV30 and TRBJ2-7, is SQTIHQWPATLVQPVGSPLSLECTVEGTSNPNLYWYRQAAGRGLQLLFYSVGIGQISSEVPQNLSASRPQDRQFILSSKKLLLSDSGFYLCAWSVRDLATYEQYFGPGTRLTVT.

The V and J genes are TRBV7-2 and TRBJ2-3; no definite D call. Germline lookup yields CDR1 SGHTA and CDR2 FQGNSA. V lost 2 bases to trimming and J lost 3 bases, with 12 bases between them. The CDR3 length is 15 residues. The CDR3 loop reads CASSLRWSRTDTQYF. The CDR3 DNA sequence: TGTGCCAGCAGCTTACGATGGTCGAGGACAGATACGCAGTATTTT.

The chain has TRBV4-3 and TRBJ2-3; D remains ambiguous. V shed 2 bases and J shed 8 bases, with 14 bases lying between them. Per germline, CDR1 LGHNA and CDR2 YSLEER. The CDR3 has 14 residues. In DNA form, the CDR3 reads TGCGCCAGCAGCCAACTGTTCCTGCTCGGTACGCAGTATTTT. Translating gives CASSQLFLLGTQYF.

The V call is TRBV5-1, the J call TRBJ2-2, with 7 positions matching TRBD2. Trimming took 5 bases from V and 3 from J; bases not matched to a gene: 4. Per the germline V gene, CDR1 is SGHRS and CDR2 is YFSETQ. CDR3 length: 14 amino acids. DNA of the CDR3: TGCGCCAGCAGGCGAACTAGCGACACCGGGGAGCTGTTTTTT. It specifies CASRRTSDTGELFF. Full variable domain (rest looked up from reference TRBV5-1 and TRBJ2-2): KAGVTQTPRYLIKTRGQQVTLSCSPISGHRSVSWYQQTPGQGLQFLFEYFSETQRNKGNFPGRFSGRQFSNSRSEMNVSTLELGDSALYLCASRRTSDTGELFFGEGSRLTVL.

The chain uses TRBV25-1 and TRBJ1-2; 7 nucleotides match TRBD1. Germline loops: CDR1 MGHDK, CDR2 SYGVNS. The ends lost 5 bases at V and 7 bases at J; junction bases unmatched: 7. The CDR3 sequence is 13 residues long. The CDR3 protein is CASSQGQAGGYTF. The DNA for the CDR3 is TGTGCCAGCAGTCAAGGACAGGCTGGTGGCTACACCTTC.

J is TRBJ2-7 and V is TRBV7-2; TRBD1 is a possible D gene (5 bases). The CDR3 consists of 13 residues. Germline V gives CDR1 SGHTA, CDR2 FQGNSA. V lost 3 bases, J lost 4 bases, and 10 bases lay in between. The CDR3 region has the DNA TGTGCCAGCAGCTTTGGGGCAGGGTACGAGCAGTACTTC. Encoded protein: CASSFGAGYEQYF.

The rearrangement links TRBV29-1 to TRBJ2-5; D not certain. Germline V gene lookup returns CDR1 SQVTM and CDR2 ANQGSEA. V shed 4 bases and J shed 5 bases, with 11 bases lying between them. This CDR3 has 12 amino acids. CDR3 residues: CSVGTDWETQYF. The CDR3 DNA reads as TGCAGCGTTGGAACAGACTGGGAGACCCAGTACTTC.

This clone has just one count. This rearrangement joins TRBV2 to TRBJ1-3; D not resolved. V was pared by 6 bases and J by 4 bases, with 7 bases between. This CDR3 comprises 12 residues. In germline, CDR1 is SNHLY, CDR2 FYNNEI. In DNA form, the CDR3 reads TGTGCCAGCAGGCAACAGGGAAACACCATATATTTT. Its translation is CASRQQGNTIYF.

The gene calls are TRBV9 and TRBJ2-1; D is undetermined. Trimming removed 4 bases from V and 8 bases from J, with 13 bases in between. Germline values: CDR1 SGDLS, CDR2 YYNGEE. The CDR3 consists of 13 residues. CDR3 sequence: CASSQRIRDEQFF. In DNA form, the CDR3 reads TGTGCCAGCAGCCAACGAATACGGGATGAGCAGTTCTTC.